This T cell receptor (beta chain) is from a study of neurological immune-mediated disorders. This clonotype occurred a few times. Antigen unknown. Points from the study as a whole: TCR-beta repertoires seemed private in all groups, with no expanded CDR3 amino acid sequences shared. HTLV-1-associated myelopathy led in TCR clonal expansion, while multiple sclerosis ranked lowest, below healthy controls.

Individuals who volunteered at a blood bank located in Maryland, USA, made up the group of healthy controls. CDR1 LGHDT and CDR2 YNNKEL come from the germline V gene (reference sequence). The ends were cut back, 1 base at V and 8 bases at J, with 9 bases in the middle. The CDR3 is 13 residues long. Synthesis of cDNA was performed by 5'RACE using 10-nucleotide random UMIs. Each CDR3 protein is one row after TCRdb ran MiXCR on the 5' RACE reads. The sample lists roughly 60,000 distinct CDR3 sequences, over 9.5% occurring once. The rearrangement uses TRBV3-1 and TRBJ2-1; TRBD1 might be the D (6 bases). The source is a man in his sixties in good health. The source material was PBMCs. This CDR3 is CASSQVGGYEQFF. The CDR3 bases are TGTGCCAGCAGCCAAGTAGGGGGTTATGAGCAGTTCTTC.